This T cell receptor beta chain was sequenced in a study of T cells after yellow fever vaccination. At the level of the study: Fractions of low cell number were prepared using SMART-Seq v4 Ultra Low Input. Whole-study results and caveats: Most primary-vaccination clones recurred post-booster (roughly 96% CD4, around 88% CD8).

CDR1 is MGHRA, CDR2 YSYEKL, per germline. The CDR3 sequence is 16 residues long. V dropped 4 bases and J dropped 1; count of bases not matched to a gene: 7. TCRdb re-called the 5' RACE reads with MiXCR, one entry per CDR3 protein. The sample shows hundreds of thousands of distinct CDR3 sequences, around a sixth of them seen only once. This clonotype came up a few times. The antigen remains undetermined. The sample was PBMCs, taken 5 days after the first yellow fever vaccination. The receptor was derived from a man younger than 35 who received the YFV17D yellow fever vaccine. V gene TRBV4-1 combines with J gene TRBJ2-5; TRBD1 matches at 9 bases. The CDR3, as DNA: TGCGCCAGCAGCCGGGAGGACAGGGGTCTCCAAGAGACCCAGTACTTC. Translation gives CASSREDRGLQETQYF.